The 17 T cell receptor beta chains given below trace back to one sample, sequenced in a study of blood T cell repertoires in COVID-19. Clones were read by immunoSEQ multiplex PCR, and TCRdb kept only the in-frame ones, dropping some. The sample shows some 48,000 clones, 88% of them seen only once. Specimen: peripheral blood. Receptor source: a man over 45 with active COVID-19.

This clone was seen once. For the CDR3, the DNA is TGTGCCAGCAGCTTAGAGCCGAACATCGGGGAGCAGTACTTC. Translating it yields CASSLEPNIGEQYF. The V call is TRBV7-2, the J call TRBJ2-7; no reliable D call. CDR3 size: 14 residues. V lost 1 base to trimming and J lost 7 bases, with 14 bases between them. Looked up from germline, CDR1 is SGHTA and CDR2 is FQGNSA.

The rearrangement uses TRBV11-3 and TRBJ2-7; 7 nucleotides line up with TRBD1. J lost 1 base, V lost 5 bases, and 11 bases had no gene match. The CDR3 is 16 amino acids. CDR1 and CDR2 (germline): SGHNT, YENEEA. The DNA of the CDR3 is TGTGCCAGCAGCGTCTACGCAGGGGGAAGTTCCTACGAGCAGTACTTC. Its translation is CASSVYAGGSSYEQYF.

J is TRBJ2-1 and V is TRBV10-1; maybe TRBD2 (6 bases). The V end lost 6 bases, the J end lost 5 bases, and 11 bases lay between the germline ends. The CDR3 covers 13 residues. Germline CDR1 WNHNN, CDR2 SYGVQD (reference sequence). CDR3 in DNA: TGCGCCAGCAGAGGGGACTTAAACAATGAGCAGTTCTTC. Translation: CASRGDLNNEQFF.

This rearrangement joins TRBV5-1 to TRBJ1-3; D may be TRBD1 (6 bases). Trimming pared 4 bases from V and 4 bases from J, leaving 9 bases between. Germline loops: CDR1 SGHRS, CDR2 YFSETQ. This CDR3 is built from 13 residues. CDR3 amino acids: CASSAQGGNTIYF. CDR3 bases: TGCGCCAGCAGCGCGCAGGGGGGAAACACCATATATTTT.

This clone was picked up a small number of times. The rearrangement uses TRBV7-9 and TRBJ1-6; no clear D gene. This CDR3 has 14 residues. The V end lost 5 bases, the J end lost 4 bases, and 9 bases lay between the germline ends. CDR1 and CDR2 from the germline V gene are SEHNR and FQNEAQ (reference sequence). CDR3 residues: CASSPGDYNSPLHF. DNA for the CDR3: TGTGCCAGCAGCCCGGGAGATTATAATTCACCCCTCCACTTT.

The chain uses TRBV15 and TRBJ2-6; no clear D. This CDR3 has 13 amino acids. Trimming left V 4 bases short and J 3 bases short, with 4 bases between. CDR1 is LNHNV and CDR2 is YYDKDF in the germline V gene (reference sequence). The chain's CDR3 is CATSISGANVLTF. The CDR3 DNA sequence: TGTGCCACCAGCATCAGTGGGGCCAACGTCCTGACTTTC.

V is TRBV10-2 and J is TRBJ2-7, with 11 positions matching TRBD1. CDR1 WSHSY and CDR2 SAAADI come from the germline V gene. J was trimmed by 5 bases and V by 5 bases; bases with no gene match: 5. The CDR3 is 14 residues long. The CDR3 region is CASSRTGGGNEQYF. DNA of the CDR3: TGCGCCAGCAGTCGGACAGGGGGCGGAAACGAGCAGTACTTC.

This sequence joins TRBV28 and TRBJ2-1; 7 bases are a match to TRBD2. V was clipped by 4 bases and J by 4 bases; unmatched bases: 4. The germline V gene has CDR1 MDHEN and CDR2 SYDVKM. The CDR3 is 14 amino acids. The CDR3, as DNA: TGTGCCAGCAGTTCCTCGGGACTATACAATGAGCAGTTCTTC. Amino acids: CASSSSGLYNEQFF.

This chain's CDR3 is CASSLRGQGFSGNTIYF. DNA of the CDR3: TGTGCCAGCAGTTTAAGGGGACAGGGTTTCTCTGGAAACACCATATATTTT. This chain uses TRBV27 with TRBJ1-3; 9 nucleotides line up with TRBD1. CDR1 is MNHEY and CDR2 is SMNVEV in the germline V gene (reference sequence). The CDR3 contains 17 residues. Trimming removed 2 bases from V and 0 bases from J; junction bases left unmatched: 5.

As DNA, the CDR3 is TGCGCCAGCAGCTTGGCAGGGCGATATCACGGCTACACCTTC. Translating gives CASSLAGRYHGYTF. The chain has TRBV5-1 and TRBJ1-2; tentative D call: TRBD1 (5 bases). The CDR3 has 14 residues. Germline values: CDR1 SGHRS, CDR2 YFSETQ. V lost 0 bases and J lost 8, with 14 bases in between.

V and J are TRBV3-1 (or the pseudogene TRBV3-2) and TRBJ2-1; 7 bases are a match to TRBD2. The CDR3 is 16 residues long. The V and J ends lost 0 bases and 6 bases, in that order; junction bases with no gene match: 8. Germline lookup yields CDR1 LGHDT and CDR2 YNNKEL (reference sequence). CDR3 sequence reads: CASSQDLPSGGNEQFF. CDR3 nucleotides: TGTGCCAGCAGCCAAGATCTGCCTAGCGGTGGCAATGAGCAGTTCTTC.

The CDR3 DNA reads as TGTGCCAGTAGTAAGGATGGGACAGGGGACGGTACTAATGAAAAACTGTTTTTT. Its translation: CASSKDGTGDGTNEKLFF. The chain has TRBV19 and TRBJ1-4, with 10 bases aligning to TRBD1. Germline CDR1 reads LNHDA; CDR2 reads SQIVND (reference sequence). This CDR3 is built from 18 residues. The junction had 10 bases not matched to a gene; V was cut back by 4 bases and J by 2 bases.

This clone was recorded a few times. This rearrangement joins TRBV10-3 to TRBJ2-1; TRBD2 aligns across 13 bases. The germline CDR1 and CDR2 sequences are ENHRY and SYGVKD. The CDR3 runs 14 residues. With 4 bases clipped from V and 8 bases from J, the junction kept 2 bases outside the gene matches. In DNA form, the CDR3 reads TGTGCCATCAGTGGGACTAGCGGGAGTTATGAGCAGTTCTTC. Translation: CAISGTSGSYEQFF.

The gene calls are TRBV9 and TRBJ2-4; tentative D call: TRBD2 (5 bases). Trimming took off 4 bases at V and 1 base at J, with 9 bases between the two ends. The length of the CDR3 is 14 residues. Per germline, CDR1 SGDLS and CDR2 YYNGEE. The CDR3 bases are TGTGCCAGCAGCCCCGGGGTGGCCAAAAACATTCAGTACTTC. It codes for CASSPGVAKNIQYF.

The CDR3: CASTGGLGQRSTDTQYF. The CDR3 DNA is TGTGCCAGCACTGGGGGATTGGGACAACGAAGCACAGATACGCAGTATTTT. The J gene is TRBJ2-3, the V gene TRBV11-2, with D possibly matching TRBD1 (6 bases). The CDR3 consists of 17 residues. Trimming pared 7 bases from V and 0 bases from J, leaving 20 bases between. Germline loops: CDR1 SGHAT, CDR2 FQNNGV.

This clone was recorded a few times. The chain uses TRBV27 and TRBJ1-3; TRBD1 matches 7 bases. The germline V gene encodes CDR1 MNHEY and CDR2 SMNVEV (reference sequence). J gave up 0 bases and V 6 bases, and 11 bases lay outside the gene matches. The CDR3 sequence is 17 residues long. The CDR3 sequence: CASSPSRDSLSGNTIYF. The CDR3 DNA reads as TGTGCCAGCAGCCCCTCCCGGGACAGCCTCTCTGGAAACACCATATATTTT.

This clone appeared once. The chain joins TRBV7-9 to TRBJ2-1, with D tentatively TRBD2 (5 bases). V was trimmed by 0 bases and J by 6 bases, leaving 15 bases between them. The germline gives CDR1 SEHNR, CDR2 FQNEAQ (reference sequence). This CDR3 is built from 16 residues. CDR3 coding DNA: TGTGCCAGCAGCTTAGCTCGGACCAACCGGGGCAATGAGCAGTTCTTC. Translated, it gives CASSLARTNRGNEQFF.